Each of the 13 T cell receptor beta chains below was sequenced from the same sample in a study of T cells in Graves' hyperthyroidism and ophthalmopathy. TCR beta CDR3 regions were amplified from RNA. The HTBI primer set served for first-round RT-PCR of the TCR CDR3. MiXCR, run by TCRdb on the multiplex PCR reads, gives a single entry per CDR3 protein. The table has 450,000 to 600,000 distinct CDR3 sequences, just under 20% seen once. The sequenced material came from blood. Receptors originate from a man in his forties with Graves' ophthalmopathy.

The DNA for the CDR3 is TGTGCCAGCAGCTTAGCGCTGGCAGATACGCAGTATTTT. Protein: CASSLALADTQYF. This chain connects TRBV7-2 to TRBJ2-3; D gene unclear. CDR1 and CDR2 (germline): SGHTA, FQGNSA. Trimming shortened V by 0 bases and J by 4 bases, and 5 bases separated the two germline ends. The length of the CDR3 is 13 residues. The whole variable domain, remainder taken from reference TRBV7-2 and TRBJ2-3, is GAGVSQSPSNKVTEKGKDVELRCDPISGHTALYWYRQSLGQGLEFLIYFQGNSAPDKSGLPSDRFSAERTGGSVSTLTIQRTQQEDSAVYLCASSLALADTQYFGPGTRLTVL.

There are a few counts of this clonotype. The J gene is TRBJ2-2, the V gene TRBV29-1; the D is unclear. The CDR3 runs to 15 residues. Germline lookup yields CDR1 SQVTM and CDR2 ANQGSEA. V lost 7 bases and J 8 bases, leaving 23 bases between the germline ends. CDR3 residues: CSATDPGRIHGELFF. CDR3 in DNA: TGCAGCGCCACGGACCCCGGCCGGATTCATGGGGAGCTGTTTTTT.

In DNA form, the CDR3 reads TGTGCCAGCAGTGGGGCGGGCTCAGGGCAGTTCTTC. It translates to CASSGAGSGQFF. V is TRBV27 and J is TRBJ2-1; D possibly matches TRBD1 or TRBD2 (5 bases each). This CDR3 is built from 12 residues. CDR1 and CDR2 from the germline V gene are MNHEY and SMNVEV (reference sequence). V was pared by 5 bases and J by 12 bases, with 14 bases between.

This clonotype was counted ten times or more. This chain uses TRBV6-1 with TRBJ2-5; possibly TRBD1 for D (5 bases). V was clipped by 6 bases and J by 0 bases, with 5 bases between them. Germline loops: CDR1 MNHNS, CDR2 SASEGT. The CDR3 runs to 12 residues. The CDR3 DNA reads TGTGCCAGCAGCAGGGACCAAGAGACCCAGTACTTC. It yields the protein CASSRDQETQYF.

Only a few counts were recorded for this clonotype. The chain employs TRBV4-1 and TRBJ1-2; TRBD1 agrees at 7 bases. CDR3 length: 16 amino acids. CDR1 is MGHRA and CDR2 is YSYEKL in the germline V gene. Losses at the gene ends were 2 bases for V and 4 bases for J; bases not matched to a gene: 10. The CDR3 reads CASSQPTDRATYGYTF. Written as DNA, the CDR3 is TGCGCCAGCAGCCAACCAACCGACAGGGCCACCTATGGCTACACCTTC.

The chain has TRBV6-1 and TRBJ2-2; 7 bases align to TRBD1. V trimming: 5 bases; J trimming: 3 bases; junction bases outside the gene matches: 3. The CDR3 is 14 residues long. Germline V gene lookup returns CDR1 MNHNS and CDR2 SASEGT. CDR3 sequence reads: CASSRQGDTGELFF. CDR3 DNA sequence: TGTGCCAGCAGTAGACAGGGCGACACCGGGGAGCTGTTTTTT.

The rearrangement uses TRBV3-1 and TRBJ1-2; D is ambiguous. This CDR3 has 14 residues. Germline CDR1 is LGHDT and CDR2 is YNNKEL (reference sequence). The V end was cut by 4 bases, the J end by 8 bases, with 17 bases between. The CDR3 here is CASSPLPWTYGYTF. DNA for the CDR3: TGTGCCAGCAGCCCCCTTCCTTGGACCTACGGCTACACCTTC. Variable domain in full (rest from reference TRBV3-1 and TRBJ1-2): DTAVSQTPKYLVTQMGNDKSIKCEQNLGHDTMYWYKQDSKKFLKIMFSYNNKELIINETVPNRFSPKSPDKAHLNLHINSLELGDSAVYFCASSPLPWTYGYTFGSGTRLTVV.

This clonotype came up a few times. The chain joins TRBV5-6 to TRBJ2-1, with 13 bases fitting TRBD2. The germline gives CDR1 SGHDT, CDR2 YYEEEE. The CDR3 consists of 15 residues. V shed 2 bases, J shed 5 bases, and the junction held 1 base outside the gene matches. CDR3: CASSFGTSGNNEQFF. The CDR3 nucleotides read TGTGCCAGCAGCTTCGGGACTAGCGGGAACAATGAGCAGTTCTTC.

The chain carries TRBV19 and TRBJ2-1; the D gene is possibly TRBD2 (6 bases). The V end lost 9 bases, the J end lost 2 bases, and 17 bases lay between the germline ends. This CDR3 has 15 residues. Germline lookup yields CDR1 LNHDA and CDR2 SQIVND (reference sequence). The CDR3 sequence is CASRSPGGTYNEQFF. The CDR3 DNA sequence: TGTGCCAGCCGCAGCCCTGGCGGGACCTACAATGAGCAGTTCTTC.

The J gene is TRBJ1-1, the V gene TRBV27; perhaps TRBD1 as D (5 bases). Trimming took 2 bases from V and 5 from J, leaving 9 bases between them. Germline values: CDR1 MNHEY, CDR2 SMNVEV (reference sequence). The CDR3 covers 13 residues. The chain's CDR3 is CASSLKGWTEAFF. The CDR3 DNA is TGTGCCAGCAGTTTAAAGGGGTGGACTGAAGCTTTCTTT.

This clonotype was seen a handful of times. The chain couples TRBV5-1 to TRBJ2-1, with D uncertain. Trimming cost V 4 bases and J 7 bases, with 9 bases left between them. This CDR3 has 12 residues. Looked up from germline, CDR1 is SGHRS and CDR2 is YFSETQ. CDR3 loop: CASSQRLNEQFF. CDR3 nucleotides: TGCGCCAGCAGCCAACGTTTAAATGAGCAGTTCTTC.

The gene calls are TRBV19 and TRBJ2-3; 7 bases agree with TRBD2. Trimming took 4 bases from V and 1 from J; bases not matched to a gene: 8. Germline CDR1 reads LNHDA; CDR2 reads SQIVND (reference sequence). The CDR3 has 16 amino acids. The CDR3 DNA follows: TGTGCCAGTAGTAGAAGCGGGGCTGTGGGCACAGATACGCAGTATTTT. Amino acid sequence: CASSRSGAVGTDTQYF. Full variable domain (missing parts from reference TRBV19 and TRBJ2-3): DGGITQSPKYLFRKEGQNVTLSCEQNLNHDAMYWYRQDPGQGLRLIYYSQIVNDFQKGDIAEGYSVSREKKESFPLTVTSAQKNPTAFYLCASSRSGAVGTDTQYFGPGTRLTVL.

This chain links TRBV5-1 with TRBJ2-7; TRBD2 matches at 7 bases. J lost 1 base, V lost 3 bases, and 10 bases had no gene match. This CDR3 is built from 16 residues. Germline values: CDR1 SGHRS, CDR2 YFSETQ. CDR3 nucleotide sequence: TGCGCCAGCAGCTCGGATGCGGCTAGCGGATCCTACGAGCAGTACTTC. This gives the protein CASSSDAASGSYEQYF.